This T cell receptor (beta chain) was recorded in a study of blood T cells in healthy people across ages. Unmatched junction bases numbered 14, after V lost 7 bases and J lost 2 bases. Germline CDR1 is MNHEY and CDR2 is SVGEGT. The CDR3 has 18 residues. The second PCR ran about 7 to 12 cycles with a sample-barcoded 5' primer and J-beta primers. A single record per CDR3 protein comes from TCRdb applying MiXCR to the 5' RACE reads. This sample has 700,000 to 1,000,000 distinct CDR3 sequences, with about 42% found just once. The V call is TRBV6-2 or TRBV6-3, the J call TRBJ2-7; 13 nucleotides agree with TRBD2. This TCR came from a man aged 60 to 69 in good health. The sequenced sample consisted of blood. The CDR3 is CASTLGTSGANSPYEQYF. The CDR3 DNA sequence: TGTGCCAGCACCTTAGGGACTAGCGGGGCGAATTCCCCCTACGAGCAGTACTTC.